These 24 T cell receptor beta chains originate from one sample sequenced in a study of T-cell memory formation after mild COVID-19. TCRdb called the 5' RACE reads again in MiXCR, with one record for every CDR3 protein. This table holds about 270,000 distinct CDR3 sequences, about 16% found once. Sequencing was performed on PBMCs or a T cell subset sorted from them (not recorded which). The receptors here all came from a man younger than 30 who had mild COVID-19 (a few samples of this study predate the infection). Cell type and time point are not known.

This CDR3 is CASIPSGGRVNTEAFF. The CDR3 nucleotides are TGTGCCAGCATCCCTAGCGGGGGGCGCGTGAACACTGAAGCTTTCTTT. This rearrangement joins TRBV6-2 or TRBV6-3 to TRBJ1-1, with D possibly matching TRBD1 (6 bases). Germline V lookup: CDR1 MNHEY, CDR2 SVGEGT. V was trimmed by 7 bases and J by 0 bases, leaving 18 bases between them. CDR3 length equals 16 residues.

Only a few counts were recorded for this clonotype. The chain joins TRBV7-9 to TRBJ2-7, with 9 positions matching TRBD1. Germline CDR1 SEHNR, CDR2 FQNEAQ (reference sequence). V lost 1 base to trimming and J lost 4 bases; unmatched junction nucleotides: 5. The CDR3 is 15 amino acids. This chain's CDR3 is CASSLVGTGLYEQYF. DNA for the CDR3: TGTGCCAGCAGCTTAGTGGGGACAGGGTTATACGAGCAGTACTTC.

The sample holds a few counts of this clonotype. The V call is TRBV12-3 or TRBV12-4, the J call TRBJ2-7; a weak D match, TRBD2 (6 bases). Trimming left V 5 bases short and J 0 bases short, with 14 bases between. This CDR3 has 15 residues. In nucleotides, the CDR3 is TGTGCCAGCAGTCGGGGACTGGAGAGCTCCTACGAGCAGTACTTC. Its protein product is CASSRGLESSYEQYF.

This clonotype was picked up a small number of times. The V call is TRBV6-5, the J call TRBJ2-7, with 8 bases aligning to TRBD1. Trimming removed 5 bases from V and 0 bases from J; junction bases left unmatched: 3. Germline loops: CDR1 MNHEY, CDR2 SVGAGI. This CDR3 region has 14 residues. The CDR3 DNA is TGTGCCAGCAGTCGACAGGGGATCTCCTACGAGCAGTACTTC. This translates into CASSRQGISYEQYF.

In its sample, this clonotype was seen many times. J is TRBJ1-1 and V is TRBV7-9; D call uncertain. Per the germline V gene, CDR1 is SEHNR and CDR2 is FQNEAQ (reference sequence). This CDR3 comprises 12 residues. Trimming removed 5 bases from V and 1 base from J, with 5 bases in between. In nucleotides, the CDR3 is TGTGCCAGCAGCCCCAGGAACACTGAAGCTTTCTTT. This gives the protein CASSPRNTEAFF.

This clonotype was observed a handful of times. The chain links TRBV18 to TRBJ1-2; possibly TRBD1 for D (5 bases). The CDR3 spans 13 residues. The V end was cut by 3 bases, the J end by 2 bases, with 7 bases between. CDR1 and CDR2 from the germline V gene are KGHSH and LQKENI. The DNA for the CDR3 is TGTGCCAGCTCACCGGACAACAACTATGGCTACACCTTC. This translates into CASSPDNNYGYTF.

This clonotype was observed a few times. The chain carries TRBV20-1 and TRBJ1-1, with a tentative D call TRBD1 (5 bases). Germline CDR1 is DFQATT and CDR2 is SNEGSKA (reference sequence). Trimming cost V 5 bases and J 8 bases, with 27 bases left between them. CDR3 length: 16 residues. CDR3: CSAPPGRAVPRAEAFF. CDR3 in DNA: TGCAGTGCTCCACCGGGACGCGCGGTCCCTCGGGCAGAAGCTTTCTTT.

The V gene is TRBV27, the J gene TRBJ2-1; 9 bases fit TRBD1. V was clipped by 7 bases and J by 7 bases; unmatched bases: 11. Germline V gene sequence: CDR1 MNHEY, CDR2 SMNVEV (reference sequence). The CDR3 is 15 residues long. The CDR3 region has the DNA TGTGCCAGCAACGAATACGGGACAGGGCGGAATGAGCAGTTCTTC. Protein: CASNEYGTGRNEQFF.

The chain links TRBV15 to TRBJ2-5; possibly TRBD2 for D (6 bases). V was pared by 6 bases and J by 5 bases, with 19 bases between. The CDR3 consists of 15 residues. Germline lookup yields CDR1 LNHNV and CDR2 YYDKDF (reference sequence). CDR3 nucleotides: TGTGCCACCAGTGGGGCAGGGAGGCAGGTCGAGACCCAGTACTTC. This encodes CATSGAGRQVETQYF.

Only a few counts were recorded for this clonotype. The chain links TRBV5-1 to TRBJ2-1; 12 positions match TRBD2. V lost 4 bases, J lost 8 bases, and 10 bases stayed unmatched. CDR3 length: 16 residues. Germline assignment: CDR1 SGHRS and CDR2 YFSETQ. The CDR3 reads CASSRPSGGGPDEQFF. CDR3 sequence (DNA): TGCGCCAGCAGCCGTCCTAGCGGGGGGGGCCCCGATGAGCAGTTCTTC.

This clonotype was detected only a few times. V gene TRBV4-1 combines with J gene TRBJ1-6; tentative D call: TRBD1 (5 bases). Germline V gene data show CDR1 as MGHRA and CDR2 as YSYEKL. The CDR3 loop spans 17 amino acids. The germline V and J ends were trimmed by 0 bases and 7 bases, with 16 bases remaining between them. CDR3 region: CASSQDPWGKGNSPLHF. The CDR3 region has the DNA TGCGCCAGCAGCCAAGATCCATGGGGGAAGGGGAATTCACCCCTCCACTTT.

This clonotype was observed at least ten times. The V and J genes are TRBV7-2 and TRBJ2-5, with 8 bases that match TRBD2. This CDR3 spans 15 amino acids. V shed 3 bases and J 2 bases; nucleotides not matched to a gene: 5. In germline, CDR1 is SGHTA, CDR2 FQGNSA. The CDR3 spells CASSFTAGVQETQYF. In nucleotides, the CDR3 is TGTGCCAGCAGCTTTACAGCGGGGGTGCAAGAGACCCAGTACTTC. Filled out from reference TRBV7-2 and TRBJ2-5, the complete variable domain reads GAGVSQSPSNKVTEKGKDVELRCDPISGHTALYWYRQSLGQGLEFLIYFQGNSAPDKSGLPSDRFSAERTGGSVSTLTIQRTQQEDSAVYLCASSFTAGVQETQYFGPGTRLLVL.

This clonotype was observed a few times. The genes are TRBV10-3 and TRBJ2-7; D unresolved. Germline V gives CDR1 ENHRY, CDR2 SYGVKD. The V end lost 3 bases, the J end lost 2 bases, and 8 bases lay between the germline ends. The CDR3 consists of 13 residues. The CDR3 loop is CAISDPNPYEQYF. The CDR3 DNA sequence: TGTGCCATCAGTGACCCTAACCCCTACGAGCAGTACTTC.

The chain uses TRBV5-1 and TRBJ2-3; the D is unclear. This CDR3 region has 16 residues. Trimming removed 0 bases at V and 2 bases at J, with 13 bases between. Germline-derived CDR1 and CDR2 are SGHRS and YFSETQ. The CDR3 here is CASSLGLSASTDTQYF. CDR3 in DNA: TGCGCCAGCAGCTTGGGTCTCTCGGCGTCCACAGATACGCAGTATTTT.

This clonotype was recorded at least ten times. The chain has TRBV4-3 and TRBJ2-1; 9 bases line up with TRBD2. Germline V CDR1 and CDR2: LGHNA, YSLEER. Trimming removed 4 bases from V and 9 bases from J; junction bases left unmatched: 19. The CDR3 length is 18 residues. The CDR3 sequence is CASSPHGGSRGGRVEQFF. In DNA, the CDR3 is TGCGCCAGCAGCCCCCATGGAGGGTCGCGGGGGGGCCGGGTTGAGCAGTTCTTC.

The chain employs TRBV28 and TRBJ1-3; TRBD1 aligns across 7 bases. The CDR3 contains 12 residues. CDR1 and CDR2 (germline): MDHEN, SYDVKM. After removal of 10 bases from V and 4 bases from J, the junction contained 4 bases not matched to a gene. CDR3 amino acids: CAITGAGNTIYF. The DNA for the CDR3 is TGTGCCATTACAGGGGCCGGAAACACCATATATTTT. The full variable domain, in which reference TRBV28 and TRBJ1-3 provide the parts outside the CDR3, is DVKVTQSSRYLVKRTGEKVFLECVQDMDHENMFWYRQDPGLGLRLIYFSYDVKMKEKGDIPEGYSVSREKKERFSLILESASTNQTSMYLCAITGAGNTIYFGEGSWLTVV.

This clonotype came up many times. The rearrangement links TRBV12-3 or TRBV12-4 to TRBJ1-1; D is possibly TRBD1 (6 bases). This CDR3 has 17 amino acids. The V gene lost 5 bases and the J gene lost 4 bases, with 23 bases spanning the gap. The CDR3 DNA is TGTGCCAGCAGTCCTACAAGCAACAGGGACGGAGGCACTGAAGCTTTCTTT. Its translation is CASSPTSNRDGGTEAFF.

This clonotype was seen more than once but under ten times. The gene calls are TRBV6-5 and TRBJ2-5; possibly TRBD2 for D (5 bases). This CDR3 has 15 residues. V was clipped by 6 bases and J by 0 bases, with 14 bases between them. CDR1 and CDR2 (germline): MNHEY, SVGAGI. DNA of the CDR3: TGTGCCAGCAGCAAAGGACTTTTCTACCAAGAGACCCAGTACTTC. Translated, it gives CASSKGLFYQETQYF.

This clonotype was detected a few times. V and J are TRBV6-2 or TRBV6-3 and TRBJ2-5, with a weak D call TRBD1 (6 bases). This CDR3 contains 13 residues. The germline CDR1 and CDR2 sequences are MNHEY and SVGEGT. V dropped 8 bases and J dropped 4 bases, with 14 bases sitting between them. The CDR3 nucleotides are TGTGCCAGCCCGCTGCAGGGGAGAGAGACCCAGTACTTC. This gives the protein CASPLQGRETQYF.

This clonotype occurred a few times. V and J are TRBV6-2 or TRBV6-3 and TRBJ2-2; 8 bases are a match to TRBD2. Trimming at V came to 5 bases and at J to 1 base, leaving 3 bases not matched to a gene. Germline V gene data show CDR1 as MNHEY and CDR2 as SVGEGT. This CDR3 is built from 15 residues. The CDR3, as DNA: TGTGCCAGCAGTGTAGCGGGACAGAACACCGGGGAGCTGTTTTTT. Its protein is CASSVAGQNTGELFF.

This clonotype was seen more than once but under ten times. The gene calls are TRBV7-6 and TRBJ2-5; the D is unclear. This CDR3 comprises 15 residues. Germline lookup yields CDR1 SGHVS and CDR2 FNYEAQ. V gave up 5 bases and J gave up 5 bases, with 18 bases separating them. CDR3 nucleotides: TGTGCCAGCAGCCGTACCCGGGCCACTGGGGAGACCCAGTACTTC. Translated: CASSRTRATGETQYF.

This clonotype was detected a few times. CDR3 in DNA: TGTGCCAGCAGTGGTCGGGAGGGGGAAGGCTACACCTTC. This gives the protein CASSGREGEGYTF. The gene calls are TRBV6-4 and TRBJ1-2; weak D call: TRBD1 (6 bases). The CDR3 loop spans 13 amino acids. Germline V gene lookup returns CDR1 MRHNA and CDR2 SNTAGT. The germline V and J ends were trimmed by 4 bases and 8 bases, with 14 bases remaining between them.

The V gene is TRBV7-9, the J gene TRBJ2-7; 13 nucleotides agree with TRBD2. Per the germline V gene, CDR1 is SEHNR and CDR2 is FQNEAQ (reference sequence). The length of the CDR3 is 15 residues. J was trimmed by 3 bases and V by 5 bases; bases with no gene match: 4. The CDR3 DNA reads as TGTGCCAGCAGCCAGACTAGCGGGGGGCTCTACGAGCAGTACTTC. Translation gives CASSQTSGGLYEQYF.

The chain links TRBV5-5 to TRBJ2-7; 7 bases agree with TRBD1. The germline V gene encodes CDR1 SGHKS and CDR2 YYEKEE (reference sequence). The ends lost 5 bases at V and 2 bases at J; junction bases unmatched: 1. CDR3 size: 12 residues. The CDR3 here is CASSQGAYEQYV. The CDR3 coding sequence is TGTGCCAGCAGTCAGGGGGCCTACGAGCAGTACGTC.